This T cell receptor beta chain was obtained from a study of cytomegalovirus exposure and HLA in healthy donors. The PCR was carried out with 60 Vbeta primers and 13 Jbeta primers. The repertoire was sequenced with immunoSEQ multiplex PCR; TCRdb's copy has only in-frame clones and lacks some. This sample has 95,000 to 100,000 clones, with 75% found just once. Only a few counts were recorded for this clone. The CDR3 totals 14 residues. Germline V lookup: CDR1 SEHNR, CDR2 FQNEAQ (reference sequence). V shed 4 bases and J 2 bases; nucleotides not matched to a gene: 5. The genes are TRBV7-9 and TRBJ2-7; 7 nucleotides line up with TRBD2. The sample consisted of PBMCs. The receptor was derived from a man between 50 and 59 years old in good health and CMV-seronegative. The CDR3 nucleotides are TGTGCCAGCAGCTGGGGGGGTGGTACCTACGAGCAGTACTTC. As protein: CASSWGGGTYEQYF. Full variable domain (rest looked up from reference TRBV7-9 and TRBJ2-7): DTGVSQNPRHKITKRGQNVTFRCDPISEHNRLYWYRQTLGQGPEFLTYFQNEAQLEKSRLLSDRFSAERPKGSFSTLEIQRTEQGDSAMYLCASSWGGGTYEQYFGPGTRLTVT.